This paragraph reports one TCR beta chain. Its cognate antigen is unknown. It was CD45RO-negative cells, positively selected for CCR7, that made up naive CD8 cells, with terminally differentiated effector memory CD45RA+ cells excluded. Some clones are missing from TCRdb's copy, which holds only in-frame ones; the method was immunoSEQ multiplex PCR. The sample consists of more than 500,000 clones, 95% of them appearing once. The data derive from a study of shared clonotypes between healthy human individuals. Findings and limits, study-wide: Depth was large, yet rarefaction showed that sorted-subset sequencing was incomplete. As a rule, naive subsets had a larger estimated richness than memory subsets.

The sequenced material came from naive CD8+ T cells sorted from blood. The clonotype comes from a woman aged 25 to 39 in good health.

CDR3 region: CASSPEGTYNEQFF. CDR3 sequence (DNA): TGTGCCAGCAGCCCAGAAGGAACCTACAATGAGCAGTTCTTC. The rearrangement joins TRBV6-5 to TRBJ2-1; D gene ambiguous. CDR3 length: 14 residues. With 6 bases removed from V and 2 bases from J, the gap between germline ends came to 11 bases. Per germline, CDR1 MNHEY and CDR2 SVGAGI.